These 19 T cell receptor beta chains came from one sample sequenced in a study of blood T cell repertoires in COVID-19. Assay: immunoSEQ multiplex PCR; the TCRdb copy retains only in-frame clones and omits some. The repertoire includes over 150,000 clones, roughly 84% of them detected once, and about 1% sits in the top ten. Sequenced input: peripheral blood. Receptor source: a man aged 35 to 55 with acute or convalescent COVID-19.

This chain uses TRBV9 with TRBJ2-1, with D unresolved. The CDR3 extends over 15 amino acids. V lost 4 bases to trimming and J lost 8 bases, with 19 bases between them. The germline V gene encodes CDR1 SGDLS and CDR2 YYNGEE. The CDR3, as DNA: TGTGCCAGCAGCCCACCCGCACGAACTGGAGATGAGCAGTTCTTC. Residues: CASSPPARTGDEQFF.

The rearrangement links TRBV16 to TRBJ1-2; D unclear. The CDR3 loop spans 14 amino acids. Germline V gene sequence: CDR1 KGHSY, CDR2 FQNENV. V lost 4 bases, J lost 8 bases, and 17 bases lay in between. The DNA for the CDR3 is TGTGCCAGCAGCCCCTCCCCCAAGCCGAGGGGCTACACCTTC. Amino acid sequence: CASSPSPKPRGYTF.

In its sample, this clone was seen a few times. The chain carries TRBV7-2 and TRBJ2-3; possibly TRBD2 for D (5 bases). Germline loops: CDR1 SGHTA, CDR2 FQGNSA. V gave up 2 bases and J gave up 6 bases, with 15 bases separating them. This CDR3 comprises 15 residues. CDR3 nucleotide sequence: TGTGCCAGCAGCTTAATGGCCGGGGTCGCGGATACGCAGTATTTT. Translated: CASSLMAGVADTQYF.

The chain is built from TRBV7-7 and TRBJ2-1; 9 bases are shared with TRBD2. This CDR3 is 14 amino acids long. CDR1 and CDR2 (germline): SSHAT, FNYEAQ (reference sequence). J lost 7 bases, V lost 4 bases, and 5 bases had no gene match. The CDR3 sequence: CASSSSGDSNEQFF. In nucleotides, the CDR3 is TGTGCCAGCAGCTCTAGCGGGGACTCGAATGAGCAGTTCTTC.

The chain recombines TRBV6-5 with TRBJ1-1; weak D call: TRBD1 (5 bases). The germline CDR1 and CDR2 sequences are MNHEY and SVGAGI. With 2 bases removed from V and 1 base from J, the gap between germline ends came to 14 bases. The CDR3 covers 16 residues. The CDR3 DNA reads TGTGCCAGCAGTTACCCGCGACAGCTACAGAACACTGAAGCTTTCTTT. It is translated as CASSYPRQLQNTEAFF.

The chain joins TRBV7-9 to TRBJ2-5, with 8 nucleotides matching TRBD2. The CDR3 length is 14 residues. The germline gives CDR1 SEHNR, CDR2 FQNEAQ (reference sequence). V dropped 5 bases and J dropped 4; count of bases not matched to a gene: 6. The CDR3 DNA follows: TGTGCCAGCAGCGCACGGGGGGGCAGAGAGACCCAGTACTTC. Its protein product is CASSARGGRETQYF.

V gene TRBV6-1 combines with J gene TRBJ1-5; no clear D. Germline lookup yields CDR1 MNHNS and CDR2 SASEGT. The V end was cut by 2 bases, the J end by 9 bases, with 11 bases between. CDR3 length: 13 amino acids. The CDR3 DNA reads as TGTGCCAGCAGTGAACGGCGGGTCGGGCCCCAGCATTTT. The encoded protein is CASSERRVGPQHF.

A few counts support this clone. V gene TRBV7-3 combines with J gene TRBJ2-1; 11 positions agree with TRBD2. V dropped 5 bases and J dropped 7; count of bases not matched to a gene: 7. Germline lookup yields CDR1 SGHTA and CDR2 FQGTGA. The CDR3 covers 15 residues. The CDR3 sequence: CASSPTSGDMNEQFF. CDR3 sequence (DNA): TGTGCCAGCAGCCCGACTAGCGGGGACATGAATGAGCAGTTCTTC.

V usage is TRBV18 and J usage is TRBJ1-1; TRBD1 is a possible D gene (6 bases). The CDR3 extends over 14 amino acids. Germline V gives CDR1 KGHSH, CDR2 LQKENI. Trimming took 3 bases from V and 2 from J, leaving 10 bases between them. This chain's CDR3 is CASSPRQDNTEAFF. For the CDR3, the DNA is TGTGCCAGCTCACCCCGACAGGATAACACTGAAGCTTTCTTT.

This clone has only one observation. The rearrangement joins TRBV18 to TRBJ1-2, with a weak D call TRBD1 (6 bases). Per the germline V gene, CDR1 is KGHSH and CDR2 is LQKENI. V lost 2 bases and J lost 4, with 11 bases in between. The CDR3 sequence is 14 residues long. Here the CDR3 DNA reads TGTGCCAGCTCACCAGCAGGGGAAGCCTATGGCTACACCTTC. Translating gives CASSPAGEAYGYTF. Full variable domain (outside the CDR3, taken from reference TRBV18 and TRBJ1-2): NAGVMQNPRHLVRRRGQEARLRCSPMKGHSHVYWYRQLPEEGLKFMVYLQKENIIDESGMPKERFSAEFPKEGPSILRIQQVVRGDSAAYFCASSPAGEAYGYTFGSGTRLTVV.

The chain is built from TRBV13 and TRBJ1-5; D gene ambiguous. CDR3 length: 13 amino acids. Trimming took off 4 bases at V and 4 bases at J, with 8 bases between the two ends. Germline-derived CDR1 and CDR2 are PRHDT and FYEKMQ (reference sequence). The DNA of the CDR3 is TGTGCCAGCAGCTGGGGAGAGAATCAGCCCCAGCATTTT. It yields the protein CASSWGENQPQHF.

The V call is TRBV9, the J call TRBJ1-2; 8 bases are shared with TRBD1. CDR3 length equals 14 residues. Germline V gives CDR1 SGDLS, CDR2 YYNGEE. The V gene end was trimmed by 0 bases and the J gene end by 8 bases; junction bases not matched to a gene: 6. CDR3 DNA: TGTGCCAGCAGCGTAGGCCAGGGGGCTTGGGGCTACACCTTC. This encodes CASSVGQGAWGYTF.

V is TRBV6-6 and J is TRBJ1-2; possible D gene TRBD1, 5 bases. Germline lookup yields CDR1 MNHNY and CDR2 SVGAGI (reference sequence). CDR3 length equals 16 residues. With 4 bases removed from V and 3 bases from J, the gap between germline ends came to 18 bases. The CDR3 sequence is CASSSQGPSTYYGYTF. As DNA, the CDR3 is TGTGCCAGCAGTTCCCAGGGTCCCTCTACATACTATGGCTACACCTTC.

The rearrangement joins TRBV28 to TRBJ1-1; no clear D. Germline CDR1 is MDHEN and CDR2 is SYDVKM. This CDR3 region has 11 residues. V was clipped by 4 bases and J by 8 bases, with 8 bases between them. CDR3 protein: CASSSRMEAFF. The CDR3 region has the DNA TGTGCCAGCAGTTCGAGGATGGAAGCTTTCTTT.

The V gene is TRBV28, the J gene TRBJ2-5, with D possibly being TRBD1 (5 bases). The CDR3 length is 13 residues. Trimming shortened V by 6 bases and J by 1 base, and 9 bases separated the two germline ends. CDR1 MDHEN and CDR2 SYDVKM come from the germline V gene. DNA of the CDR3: TGTGCCAGCAGAGACAGAACCCAAGAGACCCAGTACTTC. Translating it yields CASRDRTQETQYF.

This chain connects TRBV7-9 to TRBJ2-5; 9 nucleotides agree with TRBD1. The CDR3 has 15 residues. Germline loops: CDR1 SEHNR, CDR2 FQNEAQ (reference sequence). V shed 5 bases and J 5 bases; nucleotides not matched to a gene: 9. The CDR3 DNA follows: TGTGCCAGCAGCCGACCAGAGGACAGGGGTGAGACCCAGTACTTC. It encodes CASSRPEDRGETQYF.

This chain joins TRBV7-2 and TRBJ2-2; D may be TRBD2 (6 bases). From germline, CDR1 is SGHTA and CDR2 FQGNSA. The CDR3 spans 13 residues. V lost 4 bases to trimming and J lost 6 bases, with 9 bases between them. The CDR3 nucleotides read TGTGCCAGCAGCTCCGGACTACCCGGGGAGCTGTTTTTT. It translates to CASSSGLPGELFF.

The CDR3 region is CASRDSRGRWYGYTF. The CDR3 DNA is TGTGCCAGTAGGGATTCCAGGGGGCGCTGGTATGGCTACACCTTC. V is TRBV19 and J is TRBJ1-2, with 8 bases identical to TRBD1. Germline V lookup: CDR1 LNHDA, CDR2 SQIVND (reference sequence). The CDR3 spans 15 residues. V lost 6 bases and J lost 5; bases outside the gene matches: 11.

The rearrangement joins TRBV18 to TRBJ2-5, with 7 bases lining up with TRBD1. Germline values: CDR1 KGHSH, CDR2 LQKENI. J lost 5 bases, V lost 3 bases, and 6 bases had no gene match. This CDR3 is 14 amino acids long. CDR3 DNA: TGTGCCAGCTCACCGGGACAGCCAAGGGAGACCCAGTACTTC. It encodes CASSPGQPRETQYF.